Listed below are T cell receptor beta chains from one sample, sequenced in a study of blood T cells in healthy people across ages. TCRdb processed the 5' RACE reads anew with MiXCR; each CDR3 protein has one entry. This table holds around 710,000 distinct CDR3 sequences, 40% to 45% found once. Sequencing was carried out using blood. The source is a woman aged 55-70 years in good health. The CDR3 runs from the conserved cysteine through the conserved F or W. The order of the fields is D gene, clone size, J gene, V gene, CDR3 protein, CDR3 DNA. A D gene is named only where the DNA matches it firmly. The size entry is marked missing in some rows and otherwise reads once, few, many or a size class.

TRBD1 few TRBJ2-7 TRBV27 CASSFSDRDEQYF TGTGCCAGCAGTTTCTCCGACAGGGACGAGCAGTACTTC
TRBD2 few TRBJ2-1 TRBV6-2/TRBV6-3 CASSRAGGPRSNEQFF TGTGCCAGCAGTAGGGCGGGAGGGCCTCGAAGCAATGAGCAGTTCTTC
TRBD2 - TRBJ2-1 TRBV6-1 CASRSGGQANEQFF TGTGCCAGCAGGAGCGGGGGGCAAGCAAATGAGCAGTTCTTC
- many TRBJ2-1 TRBV7-9 CASSYPGPANEQFF TGTGCCAGCAGCTACCCGGGACCAGCAAATGAGCAGTTCTTC
TRBD2 - TRBJ2-5 TRBV9 CASSATTSGKPQETQYF TGTGCCAGCAGCGCCACGACTAGCGGGAAGCCCCAAGAGACCCAGTACTTC
TRBD1 - TRBJ1-2 TRBV5-1 CASSAGTGNGYTF TGCGCCAGCAGCGCCGGGACAGGGAATGGCTACACCTTC
- few TRBJ2-5 TRBV28 CASSFIGPGEETQYF TGTGCCAGCAGTTTTATAGGGCCAGGGGAAGAGACCCAGTACTTC
TRBD2 - TRBJ2-7 TRBV20-1 CSASPGLVYEQYF TGCAGTGCTAGTCCGGGACTAGTCTACGAGCAGTACTTC
- few TRBJ2-7 TRBV21-1 CASSKAGVFLVSYEQYF TGTGCCAGCAGCAAAGCGGGAGTATTCTTAGTTTCCTACGAGCAGTACTTC
TRBD2 once TRBJ2-7 TRBV28 CASSPAGGLSYEQYF TGTGCCAGCAGCCCGGCGGGAGGTCTCTCCTACGAGCAGTACTTC
TRBD1 - TRBJ1-1 TRBV30 CAWHPRGLRNTEAFF TGTGCCTGGCATCCCAGGGGGCTGAGAAACACTGAAGCTTTCTTT
TRBD1 once TRBJ1-2 TRBV12-3/TRBV12-4 CASSLSAQGMGYGHTF TGTGCCAGCAGTTTATCCGCACAGGGGATGGGCTATGGCCACACCTTC
- - TRBJ1-2 TRBV3-1 CASSQALGQAYGYTF TGTGCCAGCAGCCAAGCCCTGGGTCAGGCCTATGGCTACACCTTC
TRBD2 - TRBJ2-5 TRBV6-6 CASTSEGGGETQYF TGTGCCAGCACCTCGGAGGGCGGGGGAGAGACCCAGTACTTC
- - TRBJ1-1 TRBV29-1 CSVDRQQNTEAFF TGCAGCGTTGACAGGCAACAGAACACTGAAGCTTTCTTT
- - TRBJ1-1 TRBV12-3/TRBV12-4 CASSLASDTEAFF TGTGCCAGCAGTTTAGCCTCGGACACTGAAGCTTTCTTT
- - TRBJ1-6 TRBV13 CASSLGARPQPLHF TGTGCCAGCAGCTTAGGGGCTCGACCCCAGCCCCTCCACTTT
- many TRBJ2-3 TRBV7-2 CASSLSGGADTQYF TGTGCCAGCAGCTTAAGTGGGGGGGCGGATACGCAGTATTTT
- - TRBJ2-1 TRBV7-8 CASRSSLGGGETQFF TGTGCCAGCCGCTCATCCCTAGGGGGAGGGGAGACCCAGTTCTTC
TRBD1 few TRBJ2-3 TRBV2 CASSGPGQGTDTQYF TGTGCCAGCAGTGGCCCGGGACAGGGAACAGATACGCAGTATTTT
- - TRBJ2-5 TRBV18 CASSPPLMDSQETQYF TGTGCCAGCTCACCACCCCTAATGGACAGTCAAGAGACCCAGTACTTC
TRBD1 many TRBJ1-2 TRBV12-3/TRBV12-4 CASSPPNRGWAYGYTF TGTGCCAGCAGCCCCCCTAACAGGGGCTGGGCCTATGGCTACACCTTC
TRBD1 few TRBJ2-7 TRBV18 CASTTGTGNYEQYF TGTGCCAGCACCACAGGGACAGGGAACTACGAGCAGTACTTC
- - TRBJ2-1 TRBV19 CASSTSSYNEQFF TGTGCCAGTAGTACGAGCTCCTACAATGAGCAGTTCTTC
- few TRBJ2-5 TRBV6-1 CASSEGSGQIGTQYF TGTGCCAGCAGTGAAGGTTCGGGCCAGATAGGGACCCAGTACTTC
TRBD2 - TRBJ2-7 TRBV4-3 CASSQDRLAGNEQYF TGCGCCAGCAGCCAGGACCGACTAGCGGGGAACGAGCAGTACTTC
- - TRBJ2-4 TRBV6-1 CASDLESLAKNIQYF TGTGCCAGCGACCTAGAGTCCCTGGCCAAAAACATTCAGTACTTC
- few TRBJ2-1 TRBV28 CASSGAGPYNEQFF TGTGCCAGCAGTGGGGCGGGACCATACAATGAGCAGTTCTTC
TRBD2 few TRBJ2-3 TRBV20-1 CSEHLAGAIYTQYF TGCAGTGAACATCTAGCGGGAGCTATATATACGCAGTATTTT
- - TRBJ2-1 TRBV27 CASSLPANYNEQFF TGTGCCAGCAGTTTACCAGCGAACTACAATGAGCAGTTCTTC
TRBD2 - TRBJ2-2 TRBV28 CASSPSTSGGHTGELFF TGTGCCAGCAGTCCCTCGACAAGCGGGGGGCACACCGGGGAGCTGTTTTTT
TRBD1 - TRBJ1-5 TRBV27 CASSPYTGAENQPQHF TGTGCCAGCAGTCCGTACACAGGGGCGGAAAATCAGCCCCAGCATTTT
TRBD1 - TRBJ2-5 TRBV7-2 CASSFGQGKGWYEQYF TGTGCCAGCAGCTTCGGACAGGGCAAAGGATGGTATGAGCAGTACTTC
TRBD2 few TRBJ2-3 TRBV6-2/TRBV6-3 CASSYSGLAGGSTDTQYF TGTGCCAGCAGTTACTCCGGACTAGCGGGGGGGAGCACAGATACGCAGTATTTT
TRBD1 - TRBJ2-7 TRBV20-1 CSARIQDRGFHEQYF TGCAGTGCTAGAATTCAGGACAGGGGGTTCCACGAGCAGTACTTC
TRBD1 - TRBJ2-1 TRBV7-9 CASSALGGTEQFF TGTGCCAGCAGCGCACTAGGGGGCACTGAGCAGTTCTTC
- - TRBJ1-2 TRBV9 CASSYGQNYGYTF TGTGCCAGCAGTTACGGACAGAACTATGGCTACACCTTC
- - TRBJ2-5 TRBV10-3 CAITGTRQRDEQYF TGTGCCATCACTGGGACTCGTCAACGGGATGAGCAGTACTTC
- - TRBJ2-3 TRBV6-2/TRBV6-3 CASTSVYSTDTQYF TGTGCCAGCACGAGCGTGTATAGCACAGATACGCAGTATTTT
- - TRBJ2-7 TRBV6-6 CASSYGPVYEQYF TGTGCCAGCAGTTACGGCCCAGTCTACGAGCAGTACTTC
TRBD1 - TRBJ1-1 TRBV10-3 CATHRGLGATEAFF TGTGCCACCCACAGGGGTTTAGGGGCAACTGAAGCTTTCTTT
- many TRBJ2-3 TRBV4-3 CASSREVQDYDTQYF TGCGCCAGCAGCCGAGAAGTCCAGGACTACGATACGCAGTATTTT
- few TRBJ2-5 TRBV7-2 CASSLVGKGFQETQYF TGTGCCAGCAGCTTAGTGGGGAAGGGTTTCCAAGAGACCCAGTACTTC
TRBD2 - TRBJ2-1 TRBV6-2/TRBV6-3 CASSGTGTRLYNEQFF TGTGCCAGCAGTGGGACCGGGACTAGGCTCTACAATGAGCAGTTCTTC
TRBD2 - TRBJ2-4 TRBV11-2 CASSLASGSGEQYF TGTGCCAGCAGCTTAGCTAGCGGGAGCGGGGAGCAGTACTTC
TRBD2 few TRBJ2-3 TRBV5-1 CASTQVAGGPSTDTQYF TGCGCCAGCACTCAGGTCGCGGGGGGGCCTAGCACAGATACGCAGTATTTT
- - TRBJ1-6 TRBV10-3 CATQGITGNSPLHF TGTGCCACCCAGGGGATTACTGGGAATTCACCCCTCCACTTT
TRBD1 few TRBJ2-5 TRBV29-1 CSATSTGMETQYF TGCAGCGCTACTTCGACAGGGATGGAGACCCAGTACTTC